This T cell receptor beta chain was obtained from a study of blood T cell repertoires in COVID-19. Study details: The study drew acute and convalescent COVID-19 samples from the United States, Italy and Spain. T cells, B-cell-depleted T cells, or PBMCs supplied cDNA or gDNA.

Original processing notes: Amplification from reference gene primers served as the basis for estimated nucleated cell counts. The method was immunoSEQ multiplex PCR; TCRdb's version includes in-frame clones alone and lacks a portion of them. V, J and clone size derive from that table, while D and trimming were established from the DNA sequence. The data contain around 300,000 clones, roughly 89% of them singletons. Clinical history reported by participants formed the basis on which cohorts were assigned. CDR1 is SQVTM, CDR2 ANQGSEA, per germline. V dropped 4 bases and J dropped 0 bases, with 10 bases sitting between them. This CDR3 contains 14 residues.

The clonotype was recovered from a woman in her thirties or forties who had recovered from COVID-19. This chain connects TRBV29-1 to TRBJ1-3; D is perhaps TRBD1 (5 bases). Sample: PBMCs or T cells enriched from blood (not recorded which). CDR3 bases: TGCAGCGTTGGAGGGGAGGGCTCTGGAAACACCATATATTTT. Its protein is CSVGGEGSGNTIYF.